The 3 T cell receptor beta chains below were found in one sample sequenced in a study of vaccination and CD4 T cells after COVID-19. The treatment here: roughly nine-day PBMC culture with coronavirus spike peptide pools or control peptides (ViraFEST assay). CD4+ T-cell collection from the unexposed donor predated the COVID-19 pandemic (2011-2018). The Oncomine TCR Beta short-read assay sequenced DNA from cultured CD4+ T cells. A single record per CDR3 protein comes from TCRdb applying MiXCR to the PCR reads. The sample has about 7,400 distinct CDR3 sequences, roughly 50% seen once. These receptors' antigens are unknown. The specimen was CD4+ T cells from blood, cultured in vitro. Every receptor here comes from a human donor in good health.

This chain joins TRBV5-4 and TRBJ2-5; 8 nucleotides line up with TRBD2. The CDR3 is made up of 16 amino acids. Looked up from germline, CDR1 is SGHNT and CDR2 is YYREEE (reference sequence). Unmatched junction bases numbered 5, after V lost 0 bases and J lost 1 base. The CDR3 DNA follows: TGTGCCAGCAGCTTGGGTAGCGGGATGAGCCAAGAGACCCAGTACTTC. Translating it yields CASSLGSGMSQETQYF.

The chain recombines TRBV9 with TRBJ1-5; possible D gene TRBD1, 6 bases. The V end lost 5 bases, the J end lost 1 base, and 13 bases lay between the germline ends. The CDR3 consists of 15 residues. From germline, CDR1 is SGDLS and CDR2 YYNGEE. CDR3 DNA sequence: TGTGCCAGCAGTGCCGGGGGCGGCAGCAATCAGCCCCAGCATTTT. It translates to CASSAGGGSNQPQHF.

Details on this clonotype: An end of the junction differs from the germline gene, which may be a read error. The chain recombines TRBV7-2 with TRBJ2-2; 7 bases align to TRBD2. The CDR3 loop spans 11 amino acids. CDR1 is SGHTA, CDR2 FQGNSA, per germline. Written as DNA, the CDR3 is TGTGCCAGCAGCGACAGCGGGGAGCTGCTTTTT. Protein sequence: CASSDSGELLF.